This TCR beta chain was recovered during a study of control samples from healthy donors and cancer patients. Germline-derived CDR1 and CDR2 are SNHLY and FYNNEI. CDR3 length: 12 residues. V was trimmed by 5 bases and J by 2 bases, leaving 6 bases between them. Sequenced by immunoSEQ multiplex PCR; TCRdb stores in-frame clones only, minus some. The table lists about 160,000 clones, 93% of them singletons. V and J are TRBV2 and TRBJ2-5; D is ambiguous. Sequencing used blood. The TCR was taken from a man aged 18 to 30 in good health. Here the CDR3 DNA reads TGTGCCAGCAGTCGGCCGCAAGAGACCCAGTACTTC. This encodes CASSRPQETQYF.